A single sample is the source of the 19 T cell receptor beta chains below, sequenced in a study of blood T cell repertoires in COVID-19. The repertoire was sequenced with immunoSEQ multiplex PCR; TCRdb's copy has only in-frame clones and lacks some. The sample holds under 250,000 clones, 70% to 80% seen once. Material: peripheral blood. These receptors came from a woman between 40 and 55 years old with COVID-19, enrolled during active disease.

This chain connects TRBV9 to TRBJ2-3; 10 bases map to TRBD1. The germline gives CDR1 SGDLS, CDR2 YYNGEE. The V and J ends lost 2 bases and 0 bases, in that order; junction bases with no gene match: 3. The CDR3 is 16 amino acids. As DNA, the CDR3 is TGTGCCAGCAGCGTTGGGACAGGGGATAGCACAGATACGCAGTATTTT. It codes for CASSVGTGDSTDTQYF.

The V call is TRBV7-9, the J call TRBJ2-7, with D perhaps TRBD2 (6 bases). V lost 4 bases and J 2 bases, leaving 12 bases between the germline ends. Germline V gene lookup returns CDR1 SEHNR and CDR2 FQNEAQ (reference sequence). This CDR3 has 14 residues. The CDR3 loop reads CASSSGTYPYEQYF. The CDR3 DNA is TGTGCCAGCAGCTCGGGGACTTACCCCTACGAGCAGTACTTC.

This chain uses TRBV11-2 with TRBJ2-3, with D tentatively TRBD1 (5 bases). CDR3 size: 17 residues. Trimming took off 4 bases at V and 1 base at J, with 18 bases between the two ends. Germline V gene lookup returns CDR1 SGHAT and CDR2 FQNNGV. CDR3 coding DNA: TGTGCCAGCAGCTCGTCTTATGGGGCAGTTGGCACAGATACGCAGTATTTT. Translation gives CASSSSYGAVGTDTQYF.

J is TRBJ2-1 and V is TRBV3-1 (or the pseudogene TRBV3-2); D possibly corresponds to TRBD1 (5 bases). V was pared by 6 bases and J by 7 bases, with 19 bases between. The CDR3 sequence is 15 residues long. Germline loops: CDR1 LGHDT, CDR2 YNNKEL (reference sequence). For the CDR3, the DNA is TGTGCCAGCAGGTCAACAGATCTGGGGCGGAATGAGCAGTTCTTC. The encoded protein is CASRSTDLGRNEQFF.

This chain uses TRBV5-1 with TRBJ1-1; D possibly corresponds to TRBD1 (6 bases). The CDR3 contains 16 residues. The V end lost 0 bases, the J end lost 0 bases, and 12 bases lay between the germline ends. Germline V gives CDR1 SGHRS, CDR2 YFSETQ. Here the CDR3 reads CASSLEQGRMNTEAFF. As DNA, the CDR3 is TGCGCCAGCAGCTTGGAACAGGGCAGGATGAACACTGAAGCTTTCTTT.

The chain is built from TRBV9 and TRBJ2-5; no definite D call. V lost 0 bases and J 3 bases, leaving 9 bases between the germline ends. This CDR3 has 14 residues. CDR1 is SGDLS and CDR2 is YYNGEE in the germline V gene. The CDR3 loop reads CASSVGYFKETQYF. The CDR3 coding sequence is TGTGCCAGCAGCGTAGGTTACTTCAAAGAGACCCAGTACTTC. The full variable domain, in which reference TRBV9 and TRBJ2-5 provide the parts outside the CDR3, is DSGVTQTPKHLITATGQRVTLRCSPRSGDLSVYWYQQSLDQGLQFLIQYYNGEERAKGNILERFSAQQFPDLHSELNLSSLELGDSALYFCASSVGYFKETQYFGPGTRLLVL.

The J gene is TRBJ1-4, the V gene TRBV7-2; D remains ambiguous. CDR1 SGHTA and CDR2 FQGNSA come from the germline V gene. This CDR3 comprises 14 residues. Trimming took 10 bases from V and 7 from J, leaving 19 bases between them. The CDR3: CATSLGLPGEKLFF. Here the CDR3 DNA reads TGTGCCACCTCTTTGGGTTTGCCGGGTGAAAAACTGTTTTTT.

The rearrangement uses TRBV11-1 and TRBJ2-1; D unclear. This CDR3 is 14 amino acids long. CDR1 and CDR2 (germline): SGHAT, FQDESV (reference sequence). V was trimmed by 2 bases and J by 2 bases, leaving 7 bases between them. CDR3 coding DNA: TGTGCCAGCAGCTTACTAGTGGCCTACAATGAGCAGTTCTTC. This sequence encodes CASSLLVAYNEQFF.

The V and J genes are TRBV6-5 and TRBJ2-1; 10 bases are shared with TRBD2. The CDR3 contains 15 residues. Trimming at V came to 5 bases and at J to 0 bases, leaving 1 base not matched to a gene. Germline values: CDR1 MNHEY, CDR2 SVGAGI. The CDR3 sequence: CASSPSGSSYNEQFF. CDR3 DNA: TGTGCCAGCAGTCCTAGCGGGAGCTCCTACAATGAGCAGTTCTTC.

The CDR3 DNA sequence: TGTGCCAGCAGCCGAAACAGGGCGAACACTGAAGCTTTCTTT. Its protein product is CASSRNRANTEAFF. The chain uses TRBV3-1 (or the pseudogene TRBV3-2) and TRBJ1-1; D is possibly TRBD1 (6 bases). The CDR3 spans 14 residues. With 4 bases removed from V and 1 base from J, the gap between germline ends came to 10 bases. CDR1 and CDR2 (germline): LGHDT, YNNKEL (reference sequence).

CDR3 region: CASRVSGHHTDTQYF. CDR3 nucleotide sequence: TGTGCCAGCAGGGTTAGCGGGCATCACACAGATACGCAGTATTTT. The V and J genes are TRBV2 and TRBJ2-3; TRBD2 matches 7 bases. The ends lost 6 bases at V and 2 bases at J; junction bases unmatched: 8. There are 15 residues in the CDR3. Germline values: CDR1 SNHLY, CDR2 FYNNEI.

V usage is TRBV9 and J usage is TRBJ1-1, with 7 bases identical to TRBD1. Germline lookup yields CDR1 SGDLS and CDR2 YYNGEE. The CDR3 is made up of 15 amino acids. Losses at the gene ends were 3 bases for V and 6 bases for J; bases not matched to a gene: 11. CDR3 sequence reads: CASSGTQGYAPEAFF. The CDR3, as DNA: TGTGCCAGCAGCGGGACACAGGGGTATGCGCCTGAAGCTTTCTTT.

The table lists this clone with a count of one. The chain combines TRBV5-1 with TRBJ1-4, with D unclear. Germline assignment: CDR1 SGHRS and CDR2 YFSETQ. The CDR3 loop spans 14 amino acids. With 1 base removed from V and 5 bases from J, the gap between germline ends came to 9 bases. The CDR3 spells CASSLMSLNEKLFF. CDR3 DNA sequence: TGCGCCAGCAGCTTGATGTCCTTAAATGAAAAACTGTTTTTT.

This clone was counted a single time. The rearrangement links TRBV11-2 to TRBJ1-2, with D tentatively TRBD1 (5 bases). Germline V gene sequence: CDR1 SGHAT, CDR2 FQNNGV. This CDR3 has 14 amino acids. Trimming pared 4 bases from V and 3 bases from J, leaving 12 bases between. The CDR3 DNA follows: TGTGCCAGCAGCTCGGGGGAGGGGTACTATGGCTACACCTTC. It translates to CASSSGEGYYGYTF.

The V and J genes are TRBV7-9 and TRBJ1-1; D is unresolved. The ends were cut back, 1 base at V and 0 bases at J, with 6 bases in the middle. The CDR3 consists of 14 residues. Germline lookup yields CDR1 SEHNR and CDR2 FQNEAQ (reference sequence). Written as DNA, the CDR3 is TGTGCCAGCAGCTTAGACACCATGAACACTGAAGCTTTCTTT. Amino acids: CASSLDTMNTEAFF.

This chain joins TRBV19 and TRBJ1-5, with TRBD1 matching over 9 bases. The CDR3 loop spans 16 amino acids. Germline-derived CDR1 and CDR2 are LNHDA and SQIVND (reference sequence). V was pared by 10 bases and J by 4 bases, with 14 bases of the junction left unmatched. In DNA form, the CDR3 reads TGTGCCACCCGGACAGGGGAGGGGTGGGGGAATCAGCCCCAGCATTTT. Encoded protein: CATRTGEGWGNQPQHF.

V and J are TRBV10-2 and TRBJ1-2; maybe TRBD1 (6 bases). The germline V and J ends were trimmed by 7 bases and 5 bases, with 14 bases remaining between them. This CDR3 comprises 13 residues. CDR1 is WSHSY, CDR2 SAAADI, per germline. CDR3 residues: CASIPQGGYGYTF. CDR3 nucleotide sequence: TGCGCCAGCATTCCACAGGGTGGATATGGCTACACCTTC.

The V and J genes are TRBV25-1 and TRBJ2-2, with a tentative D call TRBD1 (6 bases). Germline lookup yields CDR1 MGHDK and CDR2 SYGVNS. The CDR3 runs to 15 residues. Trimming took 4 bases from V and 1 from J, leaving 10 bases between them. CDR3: CASSVPGQNTGELFF. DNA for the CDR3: TGTGCCAGCAGTGTTCCGGGACAGAACACCGGGGAGCTGTTTTTT.

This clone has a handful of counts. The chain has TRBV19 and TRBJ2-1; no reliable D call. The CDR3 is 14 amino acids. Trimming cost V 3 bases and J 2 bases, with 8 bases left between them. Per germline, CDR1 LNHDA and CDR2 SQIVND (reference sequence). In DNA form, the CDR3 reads TGTGCCAGTAGTATCTCCTATACCTACAATGAGCAGTTCTTC. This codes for CASSISYTYNEQFF. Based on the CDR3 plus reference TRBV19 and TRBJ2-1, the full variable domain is DGGITQSPKYLFRKEGQNVTLSCEQNLNHDAMYWYRQDPGQGLRLIYYSQIVNDFQKGDIAEGYSVSREKKESFPLTVTSAQKNPTAFYLCASSISYTYNEQFFGPGTRLTVL.